This TCR beta chain was sequenced in a study of regulatory T cells in long-lasting Graves disease. Whole-study findings and limits: Persistent Graves' cases showed lower TCR diversity than newly diagnosed cases.

CDR3-region Arm-PCR and iRepertoire HTBI primers produced the TCR beta libraries. TCRdb re-called the multiplex PCR reads with MiXCR, one entry per CDR3 protein. The data show about 430,000 distinct CDR3 sequences, with 15% seen just once and over 7% held by the top ten. Germline V gene data show CDR1 as LGHNA and CDR2 as YNFKEQ. Deletions cut 0 bases from V and 0 bases from J, with 21 bases between. The CDR3 loop spans 20 amino acids. In the case of this clonotype: What it binds is not known.

Noted time point: newly diagnosed GD, antithyroid drugs for less than 3 months. The authors made the TCR library using RNA they extracted from PBMCs. The same data also went into a second study, on T cells in Graves' hyperthyroidism and ophthalmopathy. That study reports: Using the HTBI primer set, a first-round RT-PCR was run on the TCR CDR3.

The V and J genes are TRBV4-2 and TRBJ2-1; D tentatively reads TRBD1 or TRBD2 (5 bases each). Here the sequenced sample was peripheral blood mononuclear cells (PBMCs), taken at new diagnosis, from a patient treated with antithyroid drugs. The receptor was derived from a middle-aged woman with Graves disease. The CDR3 DNA follows: TGTGCCAGCAGCCAAGAACAAGTGGGGACCGGGGCCCCCTCCTACAATGAGCAGTTCTTC. Its translation is CASSQEQVGTGAPSYNEQFF.